The 12 T cell receptor beta chains given below trace back to one sample, sequenced in a study of untreated major depressive disorder. This table comes from immunoSEQ multiplex PCR, and its TCRdb copy is limited to in-frame clones, with some not included. The sample yields 21,000 or so clones, over 85% seen once. Sequences were obtained from CD4+ T cells from PBMCs. Source of these receptors: a man aged 30-40 years in good health.

The V gene is TRBV6-5, the J gene TRBJ2-2; 11 positions agree with TRBD2. Germline V gene lookup returns CDR1 MNHEY and CDR2 SVGAGI. Trimming at V came to 10 bases and at J to 5 bases, leaving 9 bases not matched to a gene. The CDR3 consists of 15 residues. CDR3 nucleotide sequence: TGTGCCACCGTGCCCGGGACTAGCGGTACCGGGGAGCTGTTTTTT. This encodes CATVPGTSGTGELFF.

This rearrangement joins TRBV27 to TRBJ1-4; 9 bases agree with TRBD1. The CDR3 runs to 17 residues. Germline V gene lookup returns CDR1 MNHEY and CDR2 SMNVEV (reference sequence). V was pared by 4 bases and J by 8 bases, with 14 bases of the junction left unmatched. CDR3 in DNA: TGTGCCAGCAGTTCATACACGAGGACAGGGGTGGAAGAAAAACTGTTTTTT. This translates into CASSSYTRTGVEEKLFF.

V usage is TRBV4-3 and J usage is TRBJ2-6; TRBD1 or TRBD2 may be the D gene (6 bases each). V was pared by 8 bases and J by 10 bases, with 15 bases between. CDR1 is LGHNA, CDR2 YSLEER, per germline. This CDR3 is 13 amino acids long. The CDR3 coding sequence is TGCGCCAGCGGGGTGGTAGGGGGGAACGTCCTGACTTTC. This codes for CASGVVGGNVLTF.

The chain uses TRBV4-1 and TRBJ2-3, with D perhaps matching TRBD1 or TRBD2 (5 bases each). The CDR3 runs 15 residues. Trimming cost V 3 bases and J 2 bases, with 12 bases left between them. The germline V gene has CDR1 MGHRA and CDR2 YSYEKL. This CDR3 is CASSQGPPNTDTQYF. The CDR3 DNA reads as TGCGCCAGCAGCCAGGGACCACCAAACACAGATACGCAGTATTTT.

The chain is built from TRBV19 and TRBJ1-2; D perhaps matches TRBD1 (6 bases). Germline V gives CDR1 LNHDA, CDR2 SQIVND (reference sequence). The CDR3 length is 13 residues. V lost 5 bases to trimming and J lost 4 bases, with 11 bases between them. The CDR3 loop is CASSPGEGYGYTF. The CDR3 DNA reads TGTGCCAGTAGTCCAGGGGAGGGCTATGGCTACACCTTC.

The V gene is TRBV4-3, the J gene TRBJ1-2; D remains unclear. Looked up from germline, CDR1 is LGHNA and CDR2 is YSLEER. This CDR3 has 14 amino acids. With 8 bases removed from V and 8 bases from J, the gap between germline ends came to 21 bases. In DNA, the CDR3 is TGCGCCAGCTCCCTCGCTGCGGGAGGGAACGGCTACACCTTC. Its translation: CASSLAAGGNGYTF.

Comment on this clone: The same CDR3 is also encoded by other DNA sequences in this sample. The chain links TRBV7-2 to TRBJ1-2, with TRBD1 identical over 9 bases. This CDR3 is 14 amino acids long. The germline CDR1 and CDR2 sequences are SGHTA and FQGNSA. V was pared by 5 bases and J by 4 bases, with 5 bases of the junction left unmatched. The chain's CDR3 is CASSPDRGGYGYTF. The CDR3, as DNA: TGTGCCAGCAGCCCGGACAGGGGAGGCTATGGCTACACCTTC.

The CDR3 DNA is TGCGCCAGCAGCTTGGCAGGGATGGGGGCTCGGGACGAGCAGTACTTC. This gives the protein CASSLAGMGARDEQYF. The V and J genes are TRBV5-1 and TRBJ2-7; D might be TRBD1 (6 bases). Germline V gene sequence: CDR1 SGHRS, CDR2 YFSETQ. V shed 0 bases and J shed 5 bases, with 18 bases lying between them. This CDR3 has 16 residues.

This chain links TRBV2 with TRBJ1-2, with 7 bases lining up with TRBD1. Germline CDR1 and CDR2: SNHLY and FYNNEI. This CDR3 spans 14 amino acids. Unmatched junction bases numbered 8, after V lost 8 bases and J lost 2 bases. CDR3 DNA: TGTGCCAGCCGGCCGGACAGGACGAACTATGGCTACACCTTC. It encodes CASRPDRTNYGYTF.

The CDR3 region has the DNA TGCGCCAGCAGCCCCCTAGCGGGAGTGAGGGAGCAGTACTTC. It translates to CASSPLAGVREQYF. This chain links TRBV4-3 with TRBJ2-7, with 10 bases lining up with TRBD2. Germline CDR1 is LGHNA and CDR2 is YSLEER. With V trimmed by 4 bases and J by 7 bases, 7 bases remained unmatched. CDR3 length equals 14 residues.

The chain recombines TRBV27 with TRBJ1-4; the D is unclear. V was trimmed by 2 bases and J by 6 bases, leaving 13 bases between them. The CDR3 spans 15 residues. Germline values: CDR1 MNHEY, CDR2 SMNVEV (reference sequence). CDR3 DNA: TGTGCCAGCAGTTTACACGGGCGGATGGATGAAAAACTGTTTTTT. It translates to CASSLHGRMDEKLFF.

Written as DNA, the CDR3 is TGTGCCAGCAGCTTAGGGACAGGGTTGGATACGCAGTATTTT. It encodes CASSLGTGLDTQYF. This rearrangement joins TRBV7-7 to TRBJ2-3, with 8 bases identical to TRBD1. CDR3 length: 14 amino acids. V gave up 1 base and J gave up 6 bases; unmatched junction bases: 3. Germline V gives CDR1 SSHAT, CDR2 FNYEAQ (reference sequence).